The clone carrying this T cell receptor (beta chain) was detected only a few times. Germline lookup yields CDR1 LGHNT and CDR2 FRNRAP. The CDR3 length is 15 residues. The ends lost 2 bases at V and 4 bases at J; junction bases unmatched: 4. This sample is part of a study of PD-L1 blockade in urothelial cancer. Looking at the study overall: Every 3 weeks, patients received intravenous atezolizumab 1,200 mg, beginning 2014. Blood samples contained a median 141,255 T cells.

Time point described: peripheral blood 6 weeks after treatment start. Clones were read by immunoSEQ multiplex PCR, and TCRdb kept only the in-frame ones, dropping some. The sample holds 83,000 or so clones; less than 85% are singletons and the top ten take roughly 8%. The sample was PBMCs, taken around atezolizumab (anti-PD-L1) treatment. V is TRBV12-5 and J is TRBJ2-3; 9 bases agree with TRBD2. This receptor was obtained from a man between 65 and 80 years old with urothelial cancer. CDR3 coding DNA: TGTGCTAGTGGTTTGTCCGCGGGAGGGCCAGATACGCAGTATTTT. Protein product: CASGLSAGGPDTQYF. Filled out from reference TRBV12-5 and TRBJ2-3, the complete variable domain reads DARVTQTPRHKVTEMGQEVTMRCQPILGHNTVFWYRQTMMQGLELLAYFRNRAPLDDSGMPKDRFSAEMPDATLATLKIQPSEPRDSAVYFCASGLSAGGPDTQYFGPGTRLTVL.